These T cell receptor beta chains were read from a single sample in a study of identical twins. In TCRdb, the 5' RACE reads were re-called with MiXCR into one record per CDR3 protein. The repertoire includes 350,000 to 450,000 distinct CDR3 sequences, around a sixth of them detected once, and around 10% sits in the top ten. The sequencing input was naive T cells sorted from blood. The origin of the receptors is a man over 45 in good health. Each CDR3 is given with its conserved first and last residue. The D gene is left open where the match is weak. Size is omitted from some rows. Given values are once, few, many or a class for expanded clones.

abundance | j_gene | d_gene | v_gene | CDR3nt | CDR3aa
many | TRBJ2-2 | - | TRBV5-1 | TGCGCCAGCAGCTTAGGGGTCCCCGGGGAGCTGTTTTTT | CASSLGVPGELFF
few | TRBJ1-6 | - | TRBV4-2 | TGTGCCAGCAGCCAAGCCGGTTACGGTTCACCCCTCCACTTT | CASSQAGYGSPLHF
- | TRBJ2-5 | - | TRBV21-1 | TGTGCCAGCAGCAAAGCGCATCGACAGGGGCCACGGGAGACCCAGTACTTC | CASSKAHRQGPRETQYF
- | TRBJ2-7 | TRBD2 | TRBV24-1 | TGTGCCACCAGTGCCCGTAGCGGGAACTACGAGCAGTACTTC | CATSARSGNYEQYF
- | TRBJ2-2 | TRBD2 | TRBV6-5 | TGTGCCAGCAGTTGGGGCGGGAGGGGAACCGGGGAGCTGTTTTTT | CASSWGGRGTGELFF
few | TRBJ2-3 | - | TRBV10-3 | TGTGCCATCAGTGACCTAGCTGAGGTCACAGATACGCAGTATTTT | CAISDLAEVTDTQYF
few | TRBJ2-3 | - | TRBV7-2 | TGTGCCAGCAGCTTTTCCGGGAGAGTCGGCACAGATACGCAGTATTTT | CASSFSGRVGTDTQYF
- | TRBJ1-2 | - | TRBV12-3/TRBV12-4 | TGTGCCAGCAGTTTTCCAGGATATGGCTACACCTTC | CASSFPGYGYTF
- | TRBJ2-1 | - | TRBV12-3/TRBV12-4 | TGTGCCAGCAGTACCAGTAGGGAGCAGTTCTTC | CASSTSREQFF
many | TRBJ1-1 | TRBD1 | TRBV29-1 | TGCAGCGTAGCACAATCAGGGGGCACTGAAGCTTTCTTT | CSVAQSGGTEAFF
- | TRBJ1-2 | - | TRBV12-3/TRBV12-4 | TGTGCCAACAAGATCAGGGGTGGTGGCTACACCTTC | CANKIRGGGYTF
- | TRBJ1-1 | - | TRBV5-1 | TGCGCCAGCAGTCTGGACGGGCGTCGAGCTTTCTTT | CASSLDGRRAFF
once | TRBJ2-1 | - | TRBV6-5 | TGTGCCAGCAGTTATGGGCTAGCCTTCTACAATGAGCAGTTCTTC | CASSYGLAFYNEQFF
- | TRBJ2-1 | TRBD2 | TRBV6-2/TRBV6-3 | TGTGCCAGCAGTTCTAGCGGGAGCTGGTACAATGAGCAGTTCTTC | CASSSSGSWYNEQFF
few | TRBJ2-7 | TRBD1 | TRBV6-2/TRBV6-3 | TGTGCCGCCCTCCCGAGACAGGGCTCCTACGAGCAGTACTTC | CAALPRQGSYEQYF
many | TRBJ2-1 | TRBD1 | TRBV14 | TGTGCCAGCAGCCAAGAGTGGGACAGGGGAAACAATGAGCAGTTCTTC | CASSQEWDRGNNEQFF
many | TRBJ2-7 | TRBD1 | TRBV6-2/TRBV6-3 | TGTGCCAGCAGTCGACAGGGGTTTCCCTACGAGCAGTACTTC | CASSRQGFPYEQYF
- | TRBJ2-5 | TRBD1 | TRBV18 | TGTGCCAGCTCACCTACCGGCCAGGGGGCGAAAGAGACCCAGTACTTC | CASSPTGQGAKETQYF
few | TRBJ2-1 | - | TRBV12-3/TRBV12-4 | TGTGCCAGCAGTTTTAGCACCTATGAGCAGTTCTTC | CASSFSTYEQFF
- | TRBJ1-6 | - | TRBV27 | TGTGCCAGCAGTTATATCACCGTGAGGGGTTCCCTCAATTCACCCCTCCACTTT | CASSYITVRGSLNSPLHF
few | TRBJ1-2 | - | TRBV7-9 | TGTGCCAGCAGCGCGACCGGAATGGTGGGCTACACCTTC | CASSATGMVGYTF
- | TRBJ2-1 | - | TRBV9 | TGTGCCAGCAGCGGGGGACTTAATAACAATGAGCAGTTCTTC | CASSGGLNNNEQFF
few | TRBJ1-2 | - | TRBV12-3/TRBV12-4 | TGTGCCAGCAGTGGACAGTATGGCTACACCTTC | CASSGQYGYTF
many | TRBJ2-7 | TRBD2 | TRBV9 | TGTGCCAGCAGCGTAGGGACTAGCGGGTCCTACGAGCAGTACTTC | CASSVGTSGSYEQYF
- | TRBJ2-2 | - | TRBV20-1 | TGCAGTGCTAGAGATCGGGGCGTCACCGGGGAGCTGTTTTTT | CSARDRGVTGELFF
few | TRBJ2-7 | TRBD1 | TRBV29-1 | TGCAGCGTTGATCTCCGGGACAGGGGGTTCCACGAGCAGTACTTC | CSVDLRDRGFHEQYF
once | TRBJ2-3 | TRBD2 | TRBV5-1 | TGCGCCAGCAGCTTGGCCCTAGCGGGAGCTGCAGATACGCAGTATTTT | CASSLALAGAADTQYF
few | TRBJ2-5 | TRBD2 | TRBV15 | TGTGCCACCAGCAGGCCTAGCGGGATCGAGACCCAGTACTTC | CATSRPSGIETQYF
- | TRBJ1-5 | - | TRBV2 | TGTGCCAGCAGGAACCGGGCCTCCAATCAGCCCCAGCATTTT | CASRNRASNQPQHF
- | TRBJ2-3 | - | TRBV4-1 | TGCGCCAGCAGCCAAGACCAGGTGAGGCGGACGCAGTATTTT | CASSQDQVRRTQYF
- | TRBJ2-7 | - | TRBV9 | TGTGCCAGCAGCGTAGGTTCCTGGGGAGAGCAGTACTTC | CASSVGSWGEQYF
few | TRBJ1-1 | - | TRBV9 | TGTGCCAGCAGCGTAGTAGGGGGAAACACTGAAGCTTTCTTT | CASSVVGGNTEAFF
many | TRBJ2-7 | - | TRBV4-1 | TGCGCCAGCAGCCCCAACCGGGACCTGGGGACCTACGAGCAGTACTTC | CASSPNRDLGTYEQYF
- | TRBJ2-1 | - | TRBV30 | TGTGCCTGGAGTGTATCTGGTTTGGCGTTCTTC | CAWSVSGLAFF
- | TRBJ2-7 | - | TRBV20-1 | TGCAGTGCTAGAGTAGCAGACTACGAGCAGTACTTC | CSARVADYEQYF
few | TRBJ2-7 | - | TRBV7-9 | TGTGCCAGCAGCTTAGGGCCCACGATGTACTTC | CASSLGPTMYF